The 29 T cell receptor beta chains given below trace back to one sample, sequenced in a study of control samples from healthy donors and cancer patients. Clones were read by immunoSEQ multiplex PCR, and TCRdb kept only the in-frame ones, dropping some. The sample has about 190,000 clones; 91% are singletons. Sequencing was carried out using blood. These TCRs come from a man aged 25 to 40 in good health.

This rearrangement joins TRBV19 to TRBJ1-1; 7 nucleotides align to TRBD1. There are 13 residues in the CDR3. V was clipped by 7 bases and J by 4 bases; unmatched bases: 6. Germline V gene lookup returns CDR1 LNHDA and CDR2 SQIVND (reference sequence). This CDR3 reads CASKAQGGTEAFF. The CDR3 DNA follows: TGTGCCAGTAAGGCCCAGGGGGGCACTGAAGCTTTCTTT.

The chain joins TRBV6-1 to TRBJ2-4, with D unresolved. Trimming left V 3 bases short and J 0 bases short, with 9 bases between. This CDR3 has 15 amino acids. Germline CDR1 MNHNS, CDR2 SASEGT. CDR3 bases: TGTGCCAGCAGTGATGGCAGCTTAGCCAAAAACATTCAGTACTTC. This gives the protein CASSDGSLAKNIQYF.

This clone was found once. The V and J genes are TRBV5-1 and TRBJ2-2; no clear D. Germline V gene lookup returns CDR1 SGHRS and CDR2 YFSETQ. Trimming shortened V by 2 bases and J by 6 bases, and 11 bases separated the two germline ends. The CDR3 runs to 14 residues. This CDR3 is CASSFIPSSGELFF. The CDR3 DNA reads as TGCGCCAGCAGCTTCATCCCCTCCTCCGGGGAGCTGTTTTTT. Full variable domain (outside the CDR3, taken from reference TRBV5-1 and TRBJ2-2): KAGVTQTPRYLIKTRGQQVTLSCSPISGHRSVSWYQQTPGQGLQFLFEYFSETQRNKGNFPGRFSGRQFSNSRSEMNVSTLELGDSALYLCASSFIPSSGELFFGEGSRLTVL.

The chain uses TRBV4-1 and TRBJ1-6, with TRBD1 matching over 9 bases. The length of the CDR3 is 18 residues. The V segment lost 3 bases and the J segment 9 bases; nucleotides outside the gene matches: 15. From germline, CDR1 is MGHRA and CDR2 YSYEKL. CDR3 sequence reads: CASSQIANRGQAASPLHF. CDR3 sequence (DNA): TGCGCCAGCAGCCAGATCGCAAACAGGGGGCAGGCTGCTTCACCCCTCCACTTT.

The V call is TRBV25-1, the J call TRBJ1-6, with TRBD1 as a possible D gene (6 bases). Germline V CDR1 and CDR2: MGHDK, SYGVNS. The CDR3 totals 17 residues. Between the trimmed V and J ends, which lost 4 bases and 0 bases, there was a span of 13 bases. CDR3 sequence (DNA): TGTGCCAGCAGTGGAGGACAGCAGAGCTCCTATAATTCACCCCTCCACTTT. It translates to CASSGGQQSSYNSPLHF.

CDR3 sequence: CASSISRDSPYGYTF. CDR3 nucleotides: TGTGCCAGTAGTATATCCCGGGACAGCCCCTATGGCTACACCTTC. V gene TRBV19 combines with J gene TRBJ1-2; 7 nucleotides align to TRBD1. V lost 2 bases to trimming and J lost 4 bases; unmatched junction nucleotides: 7. The CDR3 extends over 15 amino acids. Germline V CDR1 and CDR2: LNHDA, SQIVND (reference sequence). The full variable domain, rest sourced from reference TRBV19 and TRBJ1-2, is DGGITQSPKYLFRKEGQNVTLSCEQNLNHDAMYWYRQDPGQGLRLIYYSQIVNDFQKGDIAEGYSVSREKKESFPLTVTSAQKNPTAFYLCASSISRDSPYGYTFGSGTRLTVV.

The gene calls are TRBV5-6 and TRBJ1-4; no firm D call. The CDR3 is 12 amino acids. Germline V gives CDR1 SGHDT, CDR2 YYEEEE. V was clipped by 1 base and J by 7 bases, with 5 bases between them. CDR3 in DNA: TGTGCCAGCAGCTTGTGGGGTGAAAAACTGTTTTTT. It translates to CASSLWGEKLFF.

The rearrangement uses TRBV5-4 and TRBJ1-4; the D is unclear. V gave up 0 bases and J gave up 7 bases, with 10 bases separating them. From germline, CDR1 is SGHNT and CDR2 YYREEE (reference sequence). The CDR3 has 14 residues. The CDR3 here is CASSLGAPGEKLFF. CDR3 nucleotide sequence: TGTGCCAGCAGCTTGGGGGCCCCTGGTGAAAAACTGTTTTTT.

The CDR3 nucleotides read TGTGCCAGCAGTATCAGGGTGAACACTGAAGCTTTCTTT. This encodes CASSIRVNTEAFF. The chain employs TRBV6-2 or TRBV6-3 and TRBJ1-1, with TRBD1 as a possible D gene (5 bases). The V end was cut by 5 bases, the J end by 0 bases, with 7 bases between. This CDR3 has 13 amino acids. Germline V gives CDR1 MNHEY, CDR2 SVGEGT.

The chain joins TRBV18 to TRBJ1-2; tentative D call: TRBD1 (6 bases). This CDR3 is built from 13 residues. Germline assignment: CDR1 KGHSH and CDR2 LQKENI. The germline V and J ends were trimmed by 5 bases and 5 bases, with 12 bases remaining between them. Written as DNA, the CDR3 is TGTGCCAGCTCAACGGGGGCTTTTTATGGCTACACCTTC. Its protein is CASSTGAFYGYTF.

This chain uses TRBV7-9 with TRBJ1-1; 7 bases fit TRBD1. Germline CDR1 is SEHNR and CDR2 is FQNEAQ (reference sequence). J was trimmed by 7 bases and V by 5 bases; bases with no gene match: 7. This CDR3 region has 13 residues. The CDR3 here is CASSPQGRVEAFF. DNA for the CDR3: TGTGCCAGCAGCCCACAGGGGCGGGTTGAAGCTTTCTTT.

The CDR3 DNA sequence: TGTGCCAGCAGCGTAGTAGTAGTGGGGGGCACAGATACGCAGTATTTT. Its translation is CASSVVVVGGTDTQYF. The rearrangement links TRBV9 to TRBJ2-3, with D perhaps matching TRBD1 or TRBD2 (5 bases each). The length of the CDR3 is 16 residues. Germline-derived CDR1 and CDR2 are SGDLS and YYNGEE. Trimming shortened V by 0 bases and J by 1 base, and 12 bases separated the two germline ends.

The chain recombines TRBV4-2 with TRBJ2-1; a possible D gene is TRBD2 (6 bases). Trimming stripped 4 bases from V and 8 bases from J, with 12 bases between. This CDR3 comprises 13 residues. The germline V gene encodes CDR1 LGHNA and CDR2 YNFKEQ. In DNA form, the CDR3 reads TGTGCCAGCAGCCCTCGGAGGGTCCATGAGCAGTTCTTC. It yields the protein CASSPRRVHEQFF.

This sequence joins TRBV9 and TRBJ2-7, with D possibly being TRBD1 or TRBD2 (5 bases each). Trimming cost V 0 bases and J 0 bases, with 10 bases left between them. Germline CDR1 and CDR2: SGDLS and YYNGEE. There are 15 residues in the CDR3. CDR3 nucleotides: TGTGCCAGCAGCGTAGCCGGGGCAAGCTCCTACGAGCAGTACTTC. This encodes CASSVAGASSYEQYF.

This sequence joins TRBV12-3 or TRBV12-4 and TRBJ1-2; TRBD1 might be the D (5 bases). The CDR3 sequence is 13 residues long. Trimming took off 6 bases at V and 7 bases at J, with 15 bases between the two ends. CDR3: CASSPGSVGGYTF. The CDR3 coding sequence is TGTGCCAGCAGCCCAGGGTCAGTCGGTGGCTACACCTTC.

The chain carries TRBV5-8 and TRBJ1-2; a possible D gene is TRBD1 (6 bases). CDR1 SGHTS and CDR2 YDEGEE come from the germline V gene. The CDR3 loop spans 16 amino acids. V dropped 1 base and J dropped 0 bases, with 13 bases sitting between them. The CDR3 DNA is TGTGCCAGCAGCTTGTCCGGCAGGGGCCCTAACTATGGCTACACCTTC. As protein: CASSLSGRGPNYGYTF.

The chain joins TRBV20-1 to TRBJ1-2, with 9 positions matching TRBD1. Trimming took 3 bases from V and 10 from J; bases not matched to a gene: 9. The CDR3 length is 13 residues. Germline values: CDR1 DFQATT, CDR2 SNEGSKA (reference sequence). The CDR3 DNA sequence: TGCAGTGCTAGTCGGGACAGGGTGAAGGACTACACCTTC. This gives the protein CSASRDRVKDYTF.

This chain connects TRBV19 to TRBJ1-4; 8 bases map to TRBD1. This CDR3 comprises 14 residues. CDR1 LNHDA and CDR2 SQIVND come from the germline V gene (reference sequence). V shed 2 bases and J 6 bases; nucleotides not matched to a gene: 2. This chain's CDR3 is CASSIQGADEKLFF. CDR3 bases: TGTGCCAGTAGTATACAGGGGGCGGATGAAAAACTGTTTTTT.

The chain is built from TRBV6-5 and TRBJ1-2; possibly TRBD1 for D (6 bases). In germline, CDR1 is MNHEY, CDR2 SVGAGI. CDR3 length: 12 residues. V gave up 6 bases and J gave up 6 bases, with 11 bases separating them. CDR3 nucleotides: TGTGCCAGCAGCGGGGGGCAGGATGGCTACACCTTC. This gives the protein CASSGGQDGYTF.

The genes are TRBV14 and TRBJ2-3, with 7 bases that match TRBD1. The CDR3 runs 17 residues. V was clipped by 4 bases and J by 2 bases; unmatched bases: 12. Germline V CDR1 and CDR2: SGHDN, FVKESK. CDR3 region: CASSRDVDRDNTDTQYF. CDR3 nucleotides: TGTGCCAGCAGCCGAGACGTAGACAGGGACAACACAGATACGCAGTATTTT.

V gene TRBV18 combines with J gene TRBJ1-5; 7 bases align to TRBD1. CDR3 length: 15 amino acids. Germline CDR1 reads KGHSH; CDR2 reads LQKENI. The V gene end was trimmed by 3 bases and the J gene end by 2 bases; junction bases not matched to a gene: 4. CDR3 DNA sequence: TGTGCCAGCTCACCCGACAGGGTGGGCAATCAGCCCCAGCATTTT. Translating gives CASSPDRVGNQPQHF.

The chain links TRBV28 to TRBJ2-3, with 9 bases identical to TRBD1. The germline gives CDR1 MDHEN, CDR2 SYDVKM. The V gene end was trimmed by 5 bases and the J gene end by 0 bases; junction bases not matched to a gene: 6. The CDR3 is made up of 16 amino acids. CDR3 protein: CASSPQGAASTDTQYF. The CDR3 bases are TGTGCCAGCAGTCCACAGGGGGCGGCTAGCACAGATACGCAGTATTTT.

V usage is TRBV7-9 and J usage is TRBJ2-1; 12 bases agree with TRBD2. Trimming cost V 0 bases and J 7 bases; bases outside gene matches: 1. The CDR3 consists of 15 residues. CDR1 and CDR2 (germline): SEHNR, FQNEAQ (reference sequence). DNA for the CDR3: TGTGCCAGCAGCTTAGCCCTAGCGGGGGGGAATGAGCAGTTCTTC. Translation: CASSLALAGGNEQFF.

A few counts support this clone. This chain uses TRBV19 with TRBJ1-6, with 7 bases aligning to TRBD1. The CDR3 totals 13 residues. Germline CDR1 is LNHDA and CDR2 is SQIVND (reference sequence). V dropped 9 bases and J dropped 6; count of bases not matched to a gene: 5. In DNA, the CDR3 is TGTGCCAGCAGTCAGGGGGTTAATTCACCCCTCCACTTT. Protein sequence: CASSQGVNSPLHF.

This clone was seen only a few times. The gene calls are TRBV7-2 and TRBJ2-7; D is undetermined. V was trimmed by 1 base and J by 6 bases, leaving 13 bases between them. The CDR3 covers 14 residues. Germline V gene data show CDR1 as SGHTA and CDR2 as FQGNSA. CDR3 sequence: CASSLESPRTEQYF. As DNA, the CDR3 is TGTGCCAGCAGCTTAGAGAGTCCCAGGACCGAGCAGTACTTC. Together with reference TRBV7-2 and TRBJ2-7, the CDR3 gives the full variable domain: GAGVSQSPSNKVTEKGKDVELRCDPISGHTALYWYRQSLGQGLEFLIYFQGNSAPDKSGLPSDRFSAERTGGSVSTLTIQRTQQEDSAVYLCASSLESPRTEQYFGPGTRLTVT.

This chain's CDR3 is CASSAISSYHEQFF. DNA for the CDR3: TGCGCCAGCAGCGCCATTTCTAGTTATCATGAGCAGTTCTTC. The rearrangement links TRBV5-1 to TRBJ2-1; D is uncertain. The CDR3 is 14 amino acids. The germline CDR1 and CDR2 sequences are SGHRS and YFSETQ. The V end was cut by 4 bases, the J end by 8 bases, with 16 bases between.

V is TRBV24-1 and J is TRBJ1-5; perhaps TRBD1 as D (6 bases). Germline CDR1 and CDR2: KGHDR and SFDVKD. The CDR3 has 17 residues. V was shortened by 1 base and J by 6 bases, with 18 bases between the two germline ends. For the CDR3, the DNA is TGTGCCACCAGTGATTTACGGGGGCGAAAGAGGGGTCAGCCCCAGCATTTT. Residues: CATSDLRGRKRGQPQHF.

V is TRBV24-1 and J is TRBJ1-2; 8 nucleotides line up with TRBD1. CDR1 KGHDR and CDR2 SFDVKD come from the germline V gene. The V segment lost 9 bases and the J segment 8 bases; nucleotides outside the gene matches: 10. The CDR3 contains 13 residues. DNA of the CDR3: TGTGCCACCGCCAAGACAGGGGCGTCCGGCTACACCTTC. It encodes CATAKTGASGYTF.

The J gene is TRBJ2-2, the V gene TRBV9; D uncertain. Germline V gene sequence: CDR1 SGDLS, CDR2 YYNGEE. The CDR3 loop spans 16 amino acids. V was cut by 0 bases and J by 1 base, with 10 bases left in between. CDR3 nucleotide sequence: TGTGCCAGCAGCGTAGTTCAGACATTGAACACCGGGGAGCTGTTTTTT. Translation: CASSVVQTLNTGELFF.